Here is one T cell receptor beta chain with its context. Its antigen has not been determined. The sample holds no much larger clone one base away, and base qualities are not on file. These data are taken from a study of shared clonotypes between healthy human individuals (dated by TCRdb to the early 2020s). Regarding the study in general: Three men and two women, aged 18 to 49 years, made up the cohort. For each donor, three plates each were used for CD4 naive and CD4 memory, two plates were used for CD8 naive, and one plate was used for CD8 memory. The study deeply sequenced blood TCR repertoires of about 5 healthy adults to estimate repertoire size and the extent of clonotype sharing between individuals. Libraries were prepared and TCR repertoires were sequenced by different laboratories using diverse techniques, in order to increase sequencing depth and limit assay-specific biases. Leukapheresis yielded between about 0.8 and 8.9 billion PBMCs per donor.

A distance of 19 bases separates the germline ends of V and J, which lose 4 bases and 7 bases respectively. The CDR3 runs 15 residues from the cysteine to the phenylalanine. Only CDR3 DNA remains: 45 bases, in frame from the first base. CDR1 and CDR2 are drawn from the germline V gene: MRHNA, SNTAGT. Overall results and qualifications from the work: Even with the large sequencing depth, rarefaction of the sorted-subset datasets indicated that sequencing was incomplete. Compared with non-shared clonotypes, the clonotypes found in all four sorted-subset donors had higher generation probabilities. When a handful of donors were compared, the shared fraction of clonotypes was around 4.6% for naive CD4, roughly 3.4% for naive CD8, 2.3% for memory CD4, and roughly 0.43% for memory CD8. The small number of donors limited the genetic and exposure-history diversity represented. Pairwise subsampling indicated that sequencing depth was expected to affect the degree of clonotype sharing among donors. Sampling was limited to blood, and TCR repertoires in tissue likely differ from TCR repertoires in blood. Naive subsets generally had larger estimated clonotype richness than memory subsets.

Donors were healthy HIV-negative adults with no recently reported acute infections or vaccinations. Every donor was a Caucasian adult residing in Nashville, Tennessee, USA. CD4+ T cells were enriched through magnetic negative selection, after which naive cells were positively selected on CD45RA and the remaining negative fraction served as the memory subset. Blood was collected by leukapheresis, and PBMCs were isolated by Ficoll-Histopaque density gradient centrifugation and then cryopreserved in liquid nitrogen vapor phase. Analytical flow cytometry was used to check the purity and quantity of every magnetically sorted T cell population. Genomic DNA was isolated from every sorted fraction and measured by UV absorbance on a Nanodrop 2000c. TCR CDR3 regions were amplified from genomic DNA by multiplex PCR using the deep immunoSEQ assay. For each cell subset, the extracted genomic DNA was distributed evenly across all wells of several immunoSEQ 96-well plates, and each plate served as one replicate. Each replicate PCR for sorted subsets received about 220 ng genomic DNA, equal to about 30,000 T cell genomes. The purified libraries were quantified using a Qubit 3.0 fluorometer, sized with a Bioanalyzer 2100, and then quantified again using the KAPA Library Quantification kit. Each immunoSEQ 96-well plate was sequenced on its own single-read 150-cycle Illumina NextSeq 550 flow cell. Processing in the source paper ran as follows. Because only junctional sequences without quality scores were contained in the immunoSEQ output, filtering matching that applied to full-length reads could not be performed. To assign V/J genes and CDR3, sequences were annotated using PyIR, a Python wrapper for IgBLAST v1.9, with IMGT germline references. Reads were removed for weak V/J assignments (E-value above 1e-6), missing CDR3, stop codons, out-of-frame junctions, or ambiguous translated residues. V3J clonotypes were defined by identical inferred V gene, J gene, and CDR3 amino acid sequence. The percentage overlap between two repertoires was calculated by dividing the number of shared unique clonotypes by the size of the smaller repertoire. Three approaches were used to assess repertoire richness: RTK rarefaction, the Chao1 estimator, and Recon v2.1 estimates of unobserved clonotypes. Generation probabilities were computed with OLGA for all TCRbeta clonotypes obtained by the gDNA method from a handful of donors. TCRdb's version of the immuneACCESS table is confined to in-frame rearrangements and falls short of the full clone set. An unresolved V gene accounts for under half of the shortfall where checked; the remainder is of unknown origin. V and J calls and clone size are those listed in that table; D and trimming were worked out from the DNA. Across this sample there are 850,000 to 1,200,000 clones, with about 70% seen only once. About 1.5% of the sample belongs to the ten largest clones.

The chain is encoded by TRBV6-4 joined to TRBJ1-2, with the D gene not clear enough to name. The source of this sequence is a man between 18 and 29 years old in good health. Sample: memory CD4+ T cells sorted from blood. According to the study, the label for this sample's cell subset or site signals: CD45RA-negative fraction. This receptor carries the CDR3 CASSVDGGPFRGYTF. The sequenced DNA: TGTGCCAGCAGTGTTGACGGTGGGCCATTTCGTGGCTACACCTTC.